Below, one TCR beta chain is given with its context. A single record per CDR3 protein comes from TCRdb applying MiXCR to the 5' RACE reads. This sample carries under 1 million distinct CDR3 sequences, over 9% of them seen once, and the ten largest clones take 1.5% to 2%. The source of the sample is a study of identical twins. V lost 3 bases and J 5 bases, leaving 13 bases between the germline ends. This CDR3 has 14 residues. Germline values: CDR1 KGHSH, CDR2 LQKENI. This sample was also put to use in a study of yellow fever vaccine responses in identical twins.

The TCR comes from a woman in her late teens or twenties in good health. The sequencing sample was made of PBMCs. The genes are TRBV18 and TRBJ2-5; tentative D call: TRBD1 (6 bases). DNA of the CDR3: TGTGCCAGCTCACCCCCGACAGGATCGGAGACCCAGTACTTC. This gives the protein CASSPPTGSETQYF. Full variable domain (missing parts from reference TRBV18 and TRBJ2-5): NAGVMQNPRHLVRRRGQEARLRCSPMKGHSHVYWYRQLPEEGLKFMVYLQKENIIDESGMPKERFSAEFPKEGPSILRIQQVVRGDSAAYFCASSPPTGSETQYFGPGTRLLVL.